This T cell receptor (beta chain) came from a study of blood T cell repertoires in COVID-19. Whole-study context: PBMCs, B-cell-depleted T cells, or T cells were the source of the cDNA or gDNA that made up the material.

Under the authors' procedure: Estimation of nucleated cell counts relied on the amplification of reference gene primers. TCRdb's table, derived via immunoSEQ multiplex PCR, lists solely in-frame clones and lacks some. V, J and clone size are taken as reported in that table, and D and trimming were inferred from the DNA itself. The sample has about 140,000 clones; 77% are singletons. By share, this clone counts as medium-sized. The CDR3 has 13 residues. The ends were cut back, 3 bases at V and 5 bases at J, with 11 bases in the middle. Germline V gives CDR1 MNHEY, CDR2 SMNVEV (reference sequence). The chain joins TRBV27 to TRBJ2-7; maybe TRBD1 (5 bases). The clonotype was recovered from a woman aged 45-65 years with active or convalescent COVID-19. Specimen: peripheral blood. The DNA for the CDR3 is TGTGCCAGCAGTTTGGGTAGGGGCCACGAGCAGTACTTC. This translates into CASSLGRGHEQYF.